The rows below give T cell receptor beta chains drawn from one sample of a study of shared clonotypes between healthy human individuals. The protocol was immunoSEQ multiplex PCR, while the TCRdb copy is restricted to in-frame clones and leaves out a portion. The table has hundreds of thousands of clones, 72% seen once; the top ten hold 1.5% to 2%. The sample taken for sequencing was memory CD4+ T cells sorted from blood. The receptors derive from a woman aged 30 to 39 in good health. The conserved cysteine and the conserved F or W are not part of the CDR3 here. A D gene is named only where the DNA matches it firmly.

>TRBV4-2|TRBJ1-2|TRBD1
ASSQPGQGRGYT
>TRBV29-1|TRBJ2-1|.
SVEDQSGWESV
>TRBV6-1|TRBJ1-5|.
ASSPYSGSNQPQH
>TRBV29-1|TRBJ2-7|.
SARKGAGGGSYEQY
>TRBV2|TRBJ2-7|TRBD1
ASTGQSYEQY
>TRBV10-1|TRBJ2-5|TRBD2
ASQRGVGETQY
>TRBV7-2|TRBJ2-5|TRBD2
ASSPRWARETETQY
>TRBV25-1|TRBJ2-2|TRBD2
ASIAGLTNTGELF
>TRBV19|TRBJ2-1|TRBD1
ASSIAVGTGGYNEQF
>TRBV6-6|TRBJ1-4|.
ASSSADGGAHEKLF
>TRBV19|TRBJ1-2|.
ASRPGEQFYGYT
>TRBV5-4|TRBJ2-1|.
ASSLELGTQF
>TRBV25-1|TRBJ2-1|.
ASRSSHSGSYNEQF
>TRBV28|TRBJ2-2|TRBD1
ASRPVDRGDTGELF
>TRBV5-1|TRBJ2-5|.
ASSLDVDGETQY
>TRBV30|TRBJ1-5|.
AWASGLSNQPQH
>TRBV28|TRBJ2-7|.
ASSSTAYEQY
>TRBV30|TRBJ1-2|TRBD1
AWSVLGQGAGYGYT
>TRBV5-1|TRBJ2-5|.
ASSYLPQETQY
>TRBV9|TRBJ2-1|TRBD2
ASSRRGLAGDLSHNEQF
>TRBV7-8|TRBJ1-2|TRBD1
ASSLVPTGGGYGYT